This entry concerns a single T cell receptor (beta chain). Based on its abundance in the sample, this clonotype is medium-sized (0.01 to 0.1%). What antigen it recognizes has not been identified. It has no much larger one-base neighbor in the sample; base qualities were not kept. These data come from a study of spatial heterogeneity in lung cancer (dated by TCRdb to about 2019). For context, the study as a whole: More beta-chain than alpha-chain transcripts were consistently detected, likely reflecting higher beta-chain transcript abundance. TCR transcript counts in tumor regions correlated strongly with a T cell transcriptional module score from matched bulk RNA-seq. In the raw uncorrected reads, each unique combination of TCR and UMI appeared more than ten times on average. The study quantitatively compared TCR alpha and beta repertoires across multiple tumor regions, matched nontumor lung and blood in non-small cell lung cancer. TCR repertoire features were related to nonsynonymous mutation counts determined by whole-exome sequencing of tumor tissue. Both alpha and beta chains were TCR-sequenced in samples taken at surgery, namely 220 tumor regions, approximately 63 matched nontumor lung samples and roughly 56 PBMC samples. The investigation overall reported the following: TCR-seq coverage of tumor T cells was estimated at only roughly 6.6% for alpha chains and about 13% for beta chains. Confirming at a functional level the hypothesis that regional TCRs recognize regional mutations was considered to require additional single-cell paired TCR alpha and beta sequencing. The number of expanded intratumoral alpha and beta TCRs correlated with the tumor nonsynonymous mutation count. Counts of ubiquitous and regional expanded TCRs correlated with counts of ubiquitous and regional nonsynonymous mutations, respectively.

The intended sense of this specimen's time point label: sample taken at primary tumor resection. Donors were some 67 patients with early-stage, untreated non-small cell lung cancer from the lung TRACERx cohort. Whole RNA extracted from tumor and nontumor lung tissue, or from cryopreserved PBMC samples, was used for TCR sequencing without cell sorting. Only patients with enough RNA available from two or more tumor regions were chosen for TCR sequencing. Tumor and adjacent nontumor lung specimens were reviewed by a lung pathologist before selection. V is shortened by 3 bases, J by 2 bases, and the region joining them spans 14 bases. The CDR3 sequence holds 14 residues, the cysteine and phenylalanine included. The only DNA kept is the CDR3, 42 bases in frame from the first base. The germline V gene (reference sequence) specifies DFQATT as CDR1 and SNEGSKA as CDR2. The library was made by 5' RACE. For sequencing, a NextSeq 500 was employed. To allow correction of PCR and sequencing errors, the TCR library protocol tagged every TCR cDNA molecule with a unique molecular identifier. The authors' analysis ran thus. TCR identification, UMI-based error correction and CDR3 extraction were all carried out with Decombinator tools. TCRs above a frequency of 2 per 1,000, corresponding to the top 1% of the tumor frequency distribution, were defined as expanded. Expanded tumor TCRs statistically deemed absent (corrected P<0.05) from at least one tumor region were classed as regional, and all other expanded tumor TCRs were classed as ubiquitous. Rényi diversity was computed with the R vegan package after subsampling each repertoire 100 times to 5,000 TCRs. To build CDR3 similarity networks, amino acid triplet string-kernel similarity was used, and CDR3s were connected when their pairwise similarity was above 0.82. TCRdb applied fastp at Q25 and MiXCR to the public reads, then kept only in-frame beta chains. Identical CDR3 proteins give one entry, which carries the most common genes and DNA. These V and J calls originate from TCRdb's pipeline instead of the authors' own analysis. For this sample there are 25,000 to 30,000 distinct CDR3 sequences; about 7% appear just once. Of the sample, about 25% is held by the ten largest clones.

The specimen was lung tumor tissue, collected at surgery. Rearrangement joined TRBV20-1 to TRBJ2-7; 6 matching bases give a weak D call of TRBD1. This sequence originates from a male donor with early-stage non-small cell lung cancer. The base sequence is TGCAGTGCTAGTCCCGACAGGACCCCCTACGAGCAGTACTTC. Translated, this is CSASPDRTPYEQYF.